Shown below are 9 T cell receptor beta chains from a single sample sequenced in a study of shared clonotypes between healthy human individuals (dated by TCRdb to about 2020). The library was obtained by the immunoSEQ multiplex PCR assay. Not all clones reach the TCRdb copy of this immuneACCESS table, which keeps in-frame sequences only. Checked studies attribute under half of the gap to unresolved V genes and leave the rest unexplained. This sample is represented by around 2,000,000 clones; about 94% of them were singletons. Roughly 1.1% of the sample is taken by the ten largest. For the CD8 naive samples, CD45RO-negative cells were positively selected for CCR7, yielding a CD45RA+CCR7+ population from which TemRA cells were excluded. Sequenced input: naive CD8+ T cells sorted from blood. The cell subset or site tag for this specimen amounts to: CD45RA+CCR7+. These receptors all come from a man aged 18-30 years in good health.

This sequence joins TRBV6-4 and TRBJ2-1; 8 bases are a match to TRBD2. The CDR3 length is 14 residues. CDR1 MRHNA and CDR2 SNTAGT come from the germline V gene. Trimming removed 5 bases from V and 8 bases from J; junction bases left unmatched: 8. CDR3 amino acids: CASSRTSGSDEQFF. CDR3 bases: TGTGCCAGCAGTAGAACTAGCGGTAGCGATGAGCAGTTCTTC.

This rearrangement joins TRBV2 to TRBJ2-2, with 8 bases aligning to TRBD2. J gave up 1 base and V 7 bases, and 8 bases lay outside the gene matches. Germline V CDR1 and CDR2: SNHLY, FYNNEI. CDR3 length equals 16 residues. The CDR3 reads CASKSWGLENTGELFF. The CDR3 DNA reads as TGTGCCAGCAAATCTTGGGGACTAGAGAACACCGGGGAGCTGTTTTTT.

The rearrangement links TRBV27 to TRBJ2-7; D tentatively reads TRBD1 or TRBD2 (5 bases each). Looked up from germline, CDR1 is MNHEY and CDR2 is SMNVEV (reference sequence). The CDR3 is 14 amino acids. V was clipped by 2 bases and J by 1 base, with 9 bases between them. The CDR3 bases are TGTGCCAGCAGTTTAGAGGGACGTTCCTACGAGCAGTACTTC. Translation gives CASSLEGRSYEQYF.

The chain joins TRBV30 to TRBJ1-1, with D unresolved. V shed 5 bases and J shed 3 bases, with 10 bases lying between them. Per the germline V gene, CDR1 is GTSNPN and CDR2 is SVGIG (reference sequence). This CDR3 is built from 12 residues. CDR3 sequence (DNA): TGTGCCTGGGCCCCGGGGTACACTGAAGCTTTCTTT. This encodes CAWAPGYTEAFF.

This CDR3 reads CASSYLTRGHEQYF. The CDR3 DNA reads as TGTGCCAGCAGTTATTTGACCAGGGGTCACGAGCAGTACTTC. The V gene is TRBV27, the J gene TRBJ2-7, with TRBD1 as a possible D gene (6 bases). The CDR3 runs to 14 residues. Germline lookup yields CDR1 MNHEY and CDR2 SMNVEV (reference sequence). The V gene lost 4 bases and the J gene lost 5 bases, with 15 bases spanning the gap.

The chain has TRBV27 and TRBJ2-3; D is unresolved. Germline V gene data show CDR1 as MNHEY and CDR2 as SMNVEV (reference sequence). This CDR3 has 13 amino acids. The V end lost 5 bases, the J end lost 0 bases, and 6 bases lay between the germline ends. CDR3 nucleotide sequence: TGTGCCAGCAGTCCCCATAGCACAGATACGCAGTATTTT. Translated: CASSPHSTDTQYF.

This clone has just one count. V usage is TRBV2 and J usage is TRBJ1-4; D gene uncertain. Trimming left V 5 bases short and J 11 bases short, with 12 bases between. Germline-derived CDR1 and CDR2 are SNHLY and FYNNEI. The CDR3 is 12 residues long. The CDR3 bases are TGTGCCAGCAGTCTCCCAAGCGGGAAACTGTTTTTT. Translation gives CASSLPSGKLFF. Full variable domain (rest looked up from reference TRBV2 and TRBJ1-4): EPEVTQTPSHQVTQMGQEVILRCVPISNHLYFYWYRQILGQKVEFLVSFYNNEISEKSEIFDDQFSVERPDGSNFTLKIRSTKLEDSAMYFCASSLPSGKLFFGSGTQLSVL.

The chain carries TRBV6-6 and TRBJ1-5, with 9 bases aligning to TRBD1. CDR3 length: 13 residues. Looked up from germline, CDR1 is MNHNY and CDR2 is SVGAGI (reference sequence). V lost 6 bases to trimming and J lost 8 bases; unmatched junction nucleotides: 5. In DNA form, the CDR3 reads TGTGCCAGCAGCAACAGGGGGCAAGAGCCCCAGCATTTT. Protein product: CASSNRGQEPQHF.

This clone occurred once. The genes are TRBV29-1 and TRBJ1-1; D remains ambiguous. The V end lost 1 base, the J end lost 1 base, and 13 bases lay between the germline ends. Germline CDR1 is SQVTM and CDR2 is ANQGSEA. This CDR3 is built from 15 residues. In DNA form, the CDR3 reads TGCAGCGTTGAAGGTTTATGGGCTTCGAACACTGAAGCTTTCTTT. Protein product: CSVEGLWASNTEAFF.